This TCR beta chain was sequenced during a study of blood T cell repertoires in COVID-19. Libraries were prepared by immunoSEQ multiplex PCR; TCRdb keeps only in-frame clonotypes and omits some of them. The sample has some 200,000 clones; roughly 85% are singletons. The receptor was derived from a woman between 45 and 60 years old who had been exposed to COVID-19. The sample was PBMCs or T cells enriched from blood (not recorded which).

Here the CDR3 DNA reads TGTGCCAGCAGCTTAGAACAGTATAATTCACCCCTCCACTTT. As protein: CASSLEQYNSPLHF. The V gene is TRBV7-9, the J gene TRBJ1-6; no clear D. This CDR3 region has 14 residues. Per the germline V gene, CDR1 is SEHNR and CDR2 is FQNEAQ (reference sequence). V lost 1 base and J lost 4, with 5 bases in between.